This TCR beta chain stems from a study of tumor and adjacent non-tumor tissue in lung cancer. Overall study context: Aged about 31 to 80 years, patients included nine to eleven men and a handful of women with stage I to III disease.

Concerning this clonotype itself: Sequence at one end of the junction differs from germline and may be a read error.

This sample's RNA came from whole unsorted tissue. Three rounds of nested PCR, following a modified ARM-PCR protocol, produced the TCRbeta library. MiXCR, run by TCRdb on the multiplex PCR reads, gives a single entry per CDR3 protein. Of some 200,000 distinct CDR3 sequences listed, over 55% are singletons. The CDR3 is made up of 17 amino acids. Germline-derived CDR1 and CDR2 are SGHRS and YFSETQ. This sequence joins TRBV5-1 and TRBJ2-1; TRBD2 agrees at 8 bases. The clonotype was recovered from a man aged 55 to 70 with non-small cell lung cancer. The sequenced sample consisted of lung tumor tissue. CDR3 DNA sequence: TGCGCCAGCAGCACTCTGCGGGGGGAGAGCTCCTACTATGAGCAGTTCTTC. Translating it yields CASSTLRGESSYYEQFF.